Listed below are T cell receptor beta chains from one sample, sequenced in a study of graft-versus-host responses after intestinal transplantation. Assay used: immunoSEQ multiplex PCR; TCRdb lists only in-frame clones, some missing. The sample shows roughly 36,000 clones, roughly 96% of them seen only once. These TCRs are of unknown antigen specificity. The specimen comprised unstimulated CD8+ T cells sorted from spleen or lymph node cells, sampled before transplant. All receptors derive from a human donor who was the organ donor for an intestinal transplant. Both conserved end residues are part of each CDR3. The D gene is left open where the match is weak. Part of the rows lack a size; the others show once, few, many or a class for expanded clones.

TGTGCCAGCCAGGGCGGATCCTACGAGCAGTACTTC CASQGGSYEQYF TRBJ2-7 TRBV6-5 NA NA
TGTGCCAGCAGCTTTTCGCTGAACACTGAAGCTTTCTTT CASSFSLNTEAFF TRBJ1-1 TRBV7-2 NA NA
TGTGCCAGCGAAACAGGAGATGGCTACACCTTC CASETGDGYTF TRBJ1-2 TRBV6-1 NA NA
TGTGCCAGCAGCTTAGTTATGTCTCCATCCTACAATGAGCAGTTCTTC CASSLVMSPSYNEQFF TRBJ2-1 TRBV7-2 once NA
TGTGCCAGCAGCTTGCTGAGCGAGGATACGCAGTATTTT CASSLLSEDTQYF TRBJ2-3 TRBV5-4 once NA
TGTGCCAGTAGTATAGTATACGTAGAGTCTCAGCCCCAGCATTTT CASSIVYVESQPQHF TRBJ1-5 TRBV19 NA NA
TGTGCCAGCAGTCGGGGGCGTGACACTGAAGCTTTCTTT CASSRGRDTEAFF TRBJ1-1 TRBV25-1 once NA
TGTGCCAGCAGCCCCCTGGGGGGCTCCACTGAAGCTTTCTTT CASSPLGGSTEAFF TRBJ1-1 TRBV27 NA NA
TGTGCCAGCAGTGAGCTGACCCAGTACTTC CASSELTQYF TRBJ2-5 TRBV2 NA NA
TGCGCCAGCAGCCAAGGACAGGAAGATAATTCACCCCTCCACTTT CASSQGQEDNSPLHF TRBJ1-6 TRBV4-1 NA NA
TGTGCCACCAGCAGAGGCTTGGAATGGACAGGGGAGAGCCCTGAAGCTTTCTTT CATSRGLEWTGESPEAFF TRBJ1-1 TRBV15 NA TRBD1
TGCAGCGTTGAAGATCGCGCGACAGGGGACTACGAGCAGTACTTC CSVEDRATGDYEQYF TRBJ2-7 TRBV29-1 NA TRBD1
TGTGCCAGCAGTGAAGCTGTCCCCGGGTGGAATGAAAAACTGTTTTTT CASSEAVPGWNEKLFF TRBJ1-4 TRBV6-1 NA NA
TGTGCCAGCAGTTTTCCAGGGGAAGCCTACGAGCAGTACTTC CASSFPGEAYEQYF TRBJ2-7 TRBV25-1 once NA